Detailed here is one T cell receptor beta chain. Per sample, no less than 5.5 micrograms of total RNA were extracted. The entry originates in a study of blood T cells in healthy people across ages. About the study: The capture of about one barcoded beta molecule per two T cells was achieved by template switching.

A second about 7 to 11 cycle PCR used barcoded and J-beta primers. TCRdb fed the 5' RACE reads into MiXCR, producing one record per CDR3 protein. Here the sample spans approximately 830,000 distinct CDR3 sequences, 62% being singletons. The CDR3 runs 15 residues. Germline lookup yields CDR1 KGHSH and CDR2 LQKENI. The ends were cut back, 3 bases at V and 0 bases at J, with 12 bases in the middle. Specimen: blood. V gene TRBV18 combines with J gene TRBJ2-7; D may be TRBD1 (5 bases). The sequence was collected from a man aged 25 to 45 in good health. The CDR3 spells CASSPVLGRSYEQYF. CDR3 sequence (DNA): TGTGCCAGCTCACCGGTTCTGGGGCGCTCCTACGAGCAGTACTTC.